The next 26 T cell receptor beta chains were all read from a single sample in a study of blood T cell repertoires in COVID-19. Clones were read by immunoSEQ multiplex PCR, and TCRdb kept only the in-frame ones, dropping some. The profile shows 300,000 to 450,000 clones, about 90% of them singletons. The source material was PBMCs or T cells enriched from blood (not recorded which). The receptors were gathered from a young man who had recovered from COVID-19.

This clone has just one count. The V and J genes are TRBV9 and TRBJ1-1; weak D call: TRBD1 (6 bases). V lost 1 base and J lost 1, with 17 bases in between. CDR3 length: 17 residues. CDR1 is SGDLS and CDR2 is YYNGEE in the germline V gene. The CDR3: CASSVNPRDTWNTEAFF. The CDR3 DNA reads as TGTGCCAGCAGCGTAAACCCCCGGGACACCTGGAACACTGAAGCTTTCTTT.

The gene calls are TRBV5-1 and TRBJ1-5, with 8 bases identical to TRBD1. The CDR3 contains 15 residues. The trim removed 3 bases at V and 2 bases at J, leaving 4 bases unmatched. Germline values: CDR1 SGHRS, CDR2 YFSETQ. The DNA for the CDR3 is TGCGCCAGCAGCTCGACAGGGGCCGGCAATCAGCCCCAGCATTTT. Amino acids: CASSSTGAGNQPQHF.

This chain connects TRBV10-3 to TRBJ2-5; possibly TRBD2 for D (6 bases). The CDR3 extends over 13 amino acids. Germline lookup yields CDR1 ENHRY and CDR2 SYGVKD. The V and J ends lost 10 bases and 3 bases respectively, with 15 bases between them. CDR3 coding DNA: TGTGCCACCAGGGTGGGAGGAGAAGAGACCCAGTACTTC. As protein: CATRVGGEETQYF.

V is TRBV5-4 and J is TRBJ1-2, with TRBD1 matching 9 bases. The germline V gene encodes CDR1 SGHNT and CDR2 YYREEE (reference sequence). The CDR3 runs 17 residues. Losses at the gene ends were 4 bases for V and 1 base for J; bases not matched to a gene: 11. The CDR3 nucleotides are TGTGCCAGCAGCCCATCCTACGGACAGGGGATTAACTATGGCTACACCTTC. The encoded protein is CASSPSYGQGINYGYTF.

CDR3 sequence (DNA): TGTGCCAGCAGCTCATACAGGGGTTTCGGCTACACCTTC. Translation gives CASSSYRGFGYTF. The V call is TRBV7-2, the J call TRBJ1-2; 7 positions match TRBD1. The V segment lost 4 bases and the J segment 8 bases; nucleotides outside the gene matches: 7. CDR3 size: 13 residues. Germline CDR1 SGHTA, CDR2 FQGNSA.

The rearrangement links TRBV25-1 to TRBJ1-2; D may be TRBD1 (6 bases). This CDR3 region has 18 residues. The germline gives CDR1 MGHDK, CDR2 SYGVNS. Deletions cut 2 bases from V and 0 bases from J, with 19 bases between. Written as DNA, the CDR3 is TGTGCCAGCAGTGAAGACCCCTCCGACAGGCCCGCTAACTATGGCTACACCTTC. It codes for CASSEDPSDRPANYGYTF.

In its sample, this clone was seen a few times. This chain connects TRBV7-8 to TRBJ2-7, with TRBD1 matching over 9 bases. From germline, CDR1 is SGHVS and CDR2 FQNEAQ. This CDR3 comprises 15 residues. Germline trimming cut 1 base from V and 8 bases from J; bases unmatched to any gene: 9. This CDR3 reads CASSLDGTGTKKQYF. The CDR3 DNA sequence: TGTGCCAGCAGCTTAGATGGGACAGGGACTAAAAAGCAGTACTTC.

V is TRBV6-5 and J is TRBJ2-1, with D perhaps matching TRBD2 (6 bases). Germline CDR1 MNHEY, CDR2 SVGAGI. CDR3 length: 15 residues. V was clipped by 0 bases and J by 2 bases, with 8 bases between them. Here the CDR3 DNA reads TGTGCCAGCAGTTACTCGGGGGGAGCCTACAATGAGCAGTTCTTC. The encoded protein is CASSYSGGAYNEQFF.

CDR3 DNA sequence: TGTGCCAGCAGCTTAGGGCAGTTCCAGCCCCAGCATTTT. The encoded protein is CASSLGQFQPQHF. The chain has TRBV7-9 and TRBJ1-5; D is unresolved. V was shortened by 1 base and J by 7 bases, with 8 bases between the two germline ends. Germline V gene lookup returns CDR1 SEHNR and CDR2 FQNEAQ (reference sequence). This CDR3 is 13 amino acids long.

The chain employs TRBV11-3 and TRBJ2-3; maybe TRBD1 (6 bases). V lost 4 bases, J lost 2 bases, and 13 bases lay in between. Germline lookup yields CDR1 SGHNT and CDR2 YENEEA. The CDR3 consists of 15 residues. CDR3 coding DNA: TGTGCCAGCAGCTCTGGACAGAGTAACACAGATACGCAGTATTTT. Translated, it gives CASSSGQSNTDTQYF.

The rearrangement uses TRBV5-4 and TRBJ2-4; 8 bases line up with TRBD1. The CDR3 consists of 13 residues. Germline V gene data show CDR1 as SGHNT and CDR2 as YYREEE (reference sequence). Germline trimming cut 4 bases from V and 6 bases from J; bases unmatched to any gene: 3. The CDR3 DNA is TGTGCCAGCAGCCGCGGACAGGGAAACATTCAGTACTTC. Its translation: CASSRGQGNIQYF. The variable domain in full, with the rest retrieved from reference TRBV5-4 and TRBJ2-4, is ETGVTQSPTHLIKTRGQQVTLRCSSQSGHNTVSWYQQALGQGPQFIFQYYREEENGRGNFPPRFSGLQFPNYSSELNVNALELDDSALYLCASSRGQGNIQYFGAGTRLSVL.

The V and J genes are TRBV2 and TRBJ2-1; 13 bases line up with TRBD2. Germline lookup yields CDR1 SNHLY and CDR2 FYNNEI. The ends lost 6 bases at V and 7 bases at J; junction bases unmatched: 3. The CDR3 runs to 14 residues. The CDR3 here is CASRRTSGGNEQFF. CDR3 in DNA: TGTGCCAGCAGACGGACTAGCGGGGGAAATGAGCAGTTCTTC. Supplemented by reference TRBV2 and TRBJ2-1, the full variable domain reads EPEVTQTPSHQVTQMGQEVILRCVPISNHLYFYWYRQILGQKVEFLVSFYNNEISEKSEIFDDQFSVERPDGSNFTLKIRSTKLEDSAMYFCASRRTSGGNEQFFGPGTRLTVL.

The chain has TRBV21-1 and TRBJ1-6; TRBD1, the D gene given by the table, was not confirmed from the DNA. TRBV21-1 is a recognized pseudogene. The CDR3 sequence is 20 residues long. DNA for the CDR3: TGTGCCAGCAGCAAAGTCCCTACAGGGGACCCGAGCTCCTATAATTCACCCCTCCACTTT. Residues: CASSKVPTGDPSSYNSPLHF.

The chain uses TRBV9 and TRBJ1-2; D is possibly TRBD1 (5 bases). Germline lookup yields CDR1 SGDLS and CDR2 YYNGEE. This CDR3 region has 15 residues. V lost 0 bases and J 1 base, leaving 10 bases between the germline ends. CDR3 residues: CASSVAGTNNYGYTF. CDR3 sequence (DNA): TGTGCCAGCAGCGTAGCTGGGACTAATAACTATGGCTACACCTTC. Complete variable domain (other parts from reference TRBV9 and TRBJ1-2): DSGVTQTPKHLITATGQRVTLRCSPRSGDLSVYWYQQSLDQGLQFLIQYYNGEERAKGNILERFSAQQFPDLHSELNLSSLELGDSALYFCASSVAGTNNYGYTFGSGTRLTVV.

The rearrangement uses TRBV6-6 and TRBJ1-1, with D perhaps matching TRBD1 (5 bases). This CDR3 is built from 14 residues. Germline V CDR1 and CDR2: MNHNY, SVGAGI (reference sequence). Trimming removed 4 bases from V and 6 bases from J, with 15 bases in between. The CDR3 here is CASSFDPRGAEAFF. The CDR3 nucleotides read TGTGCCAGCAGTTTTGACCCTAGGGGCGCTGAAGCTTTCTTT.

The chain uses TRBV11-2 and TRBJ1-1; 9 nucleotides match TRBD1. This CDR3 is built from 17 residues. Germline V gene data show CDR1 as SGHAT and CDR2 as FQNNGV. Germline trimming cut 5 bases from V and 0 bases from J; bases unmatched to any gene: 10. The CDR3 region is CASSPRTGENMNTEAFF. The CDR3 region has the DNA TGTGCCAGCAGCCCCCGGACAGGGGAAAACATGAACACTGAAGCTTTCTTT.

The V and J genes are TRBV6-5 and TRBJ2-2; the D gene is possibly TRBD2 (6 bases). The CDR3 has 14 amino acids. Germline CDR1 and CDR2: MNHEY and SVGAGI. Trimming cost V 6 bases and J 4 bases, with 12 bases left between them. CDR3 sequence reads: CASSRLDPTGELFF. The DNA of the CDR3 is TGTGCCAGCAGCCGACTAGACCCCACCGGGGAGCTGTTTTTT.

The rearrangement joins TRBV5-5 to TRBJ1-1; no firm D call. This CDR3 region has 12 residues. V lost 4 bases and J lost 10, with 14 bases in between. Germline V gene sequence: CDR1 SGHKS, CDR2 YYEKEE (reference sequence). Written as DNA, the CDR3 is TGTGCCAGCAGCCACGGGGAACTAGGAGCTTTCTTT. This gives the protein CASSHGELGAFF.

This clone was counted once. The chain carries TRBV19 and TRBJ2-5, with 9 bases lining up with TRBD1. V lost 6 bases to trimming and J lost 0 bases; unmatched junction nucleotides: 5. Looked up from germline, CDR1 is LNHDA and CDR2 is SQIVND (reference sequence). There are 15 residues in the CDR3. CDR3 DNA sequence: TGTGCCAGTAGCCACGGACAGGGGTACCAAGAGACCCAGTACTTC. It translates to CASSHGQGYQETQYF. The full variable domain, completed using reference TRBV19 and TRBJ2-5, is DGGITQSPKYLFRKEGQNVTLSCEQNLNHDAMYWYRQDPGQGLRLIYYSQIVNDFQKGDIAEGYSVSREKKESFPLTVTSAQKNPTAFYLCASSHGQGYQETQYFGPGTRLLVL.

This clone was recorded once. Here the CDR3 reads CASSLVGSGNEQFF. Here the CDR3 DNA reads TGTGCCAGCAGCTTGGTGGGTAGCGGCAATGAGCAGTTCTTC. The chain is built from TRBV5-4 and TRBJ2-1; perhaps TRBD2 as D (6 bases). Germline V gene data show CDR1 as SGHNT and CDR2 as YYREEE (reference sequence). The CDR3 consists of 14 residues. V was trimmed by 0 bases and J by 6 bases, leaving 10 bases between them.

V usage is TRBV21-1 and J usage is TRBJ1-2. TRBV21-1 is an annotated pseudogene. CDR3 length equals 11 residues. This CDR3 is CASSKVGGYTF. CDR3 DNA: TGTGCCAGCAGCAAAGTCGGGGGCTACACCTTC.

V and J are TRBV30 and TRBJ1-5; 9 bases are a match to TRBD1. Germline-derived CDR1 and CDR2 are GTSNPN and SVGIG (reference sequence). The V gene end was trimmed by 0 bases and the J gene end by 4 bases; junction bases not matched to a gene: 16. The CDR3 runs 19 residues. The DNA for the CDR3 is TGTGCCTGGAGTGTAGGGCCGGGACAGGGAAGATCAGGGAATCAGCCCCAGCATTTT. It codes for CAWSVGPGQGRSGNQPQHF.

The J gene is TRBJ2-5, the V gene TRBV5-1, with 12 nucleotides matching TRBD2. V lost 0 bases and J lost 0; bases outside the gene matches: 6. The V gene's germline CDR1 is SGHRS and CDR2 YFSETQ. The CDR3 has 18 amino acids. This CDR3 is CASSLVSSGGAYQETQYF. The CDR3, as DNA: TGCGCCAGCAGCTTGGTGTCTAGCGGGGGGGCGTACCAAGAGACCCAGTACTTC.

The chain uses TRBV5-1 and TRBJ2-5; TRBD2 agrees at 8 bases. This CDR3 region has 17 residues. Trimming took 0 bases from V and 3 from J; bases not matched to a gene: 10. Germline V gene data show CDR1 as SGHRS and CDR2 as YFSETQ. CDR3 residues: CASSLVPAGAAKETQYF. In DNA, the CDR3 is TGCGCCAGCAGCTTGGTGCCAGCGGGGGCCGCGAAAGAGACCCAGTACTTC. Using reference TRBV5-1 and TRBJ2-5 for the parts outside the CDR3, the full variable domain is KAGVTQTPRYLIKTRGQQVTLSCSPISGHRSVSWYQQTPGQGLQFLFEYFSETQRNKGNFPGRFSGRQFSNSRSEMNVSTLELGDSALYLCASSLVPAGAAKETQYFGPGTRLLVL.

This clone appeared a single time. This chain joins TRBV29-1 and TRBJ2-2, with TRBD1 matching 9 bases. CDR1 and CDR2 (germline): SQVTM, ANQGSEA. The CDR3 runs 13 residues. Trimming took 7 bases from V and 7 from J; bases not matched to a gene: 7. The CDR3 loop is CSAGQGEHGELFF. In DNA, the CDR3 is TGCAGCGCGGGACAGGGAGAACACGGGGAGCTGTTTTTT.

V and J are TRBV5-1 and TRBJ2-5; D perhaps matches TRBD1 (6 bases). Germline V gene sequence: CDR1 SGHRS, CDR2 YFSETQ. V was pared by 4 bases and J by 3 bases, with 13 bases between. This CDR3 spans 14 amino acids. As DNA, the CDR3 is TGCGCCAGCAGCCCGAGGGGGTTTGAAGAGACCCAGTACTTC. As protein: CASSPRGFEETQYF.